The clone carrying this T cell receptor (beta chain) has more than one count but fewer than ten. Its antigen is undetermined. The sample is drawn from a study of cytotoxic CD8 clonotypes in ibrutinib-treated CLL. Broader study findings: Clonality was elevated at ibrutinib response and had returned toward baseline at progression. Public clonotypes were uncommon and contracted or stayed stable on treatment. For progressing versus sustained-remission patients, sampling times were not the same.

The intended depth for sequencing was 1 in 200,000 to 1 in 1 million T cells. TCRdb's copy holds only in-frame clones and misses some; the assay was immunoSEQ multiplex PCR. The sample yields about 200,000 clones, approximately 70% seen once. The sample was PBMCs, taken after 12 months of ibrutinib treatment. The sequence came from a human donor with chronic lymphocytic leukemia.

Here the CDR3 DNA reads TGTGCCAGCAGCCCTAAAGGGGGACTAGCGGGAGCTAGTGAGCAGTTCTTC. Its protein product is CASSPKGGLAGASEQFF. The V gene is TRBV5-4, the J gene TRBJ2-1; 14 nucleotides match TRBD2. Germline values: CDR1 SGHNT, CDR2 YYREEE (reference sequence). CDR3 length equals 17 residues. J lost 9 bases, V lost 4 bases, and 12 bases had no gene match.